Presented here are 18 T cell receptor beta chains from one specimen sequenced in a study of T cells in Graves' hyperthyroidism and ophthalmopathy. RNA transcripts yielded amplified TCR beta CDR3 regions. First-round RT-PCR of the TCR CDR3 relied on the HTBI primer set. In TCRdb, the multiplex PCR reads were re-called with MiXCR into one record per CDR3 protein. The sample lists 500,000 to 650,000 distinct CDR3 sequences, around 43% occurring once. What was sequenced was peripheral blood or thyroid tissue (not recorded which). These receptors originate from an adult woman with Graves' disease, either hyperthyroidism or ophthalmopathy (not recorded which).

The V gene is TRBV5-1, the J gene TRBJ1-3, with a tentative D call TRBD1 (5 bases). There are 16 residues in the CDR3. Germline lookup yields CDR1 SGHRS and CDR2 YFSETQ. V lost 4 bases, J lost 0 bases, and 14 bases lay in between. The CDR3, as DNA: TGCGCCAGCAGCCGGGACGGACCGAACTCTGGAAACACCATATATTTT. Encoded protein: CASSRDGPNSGNTIYF.

The chain has TRBV2 and TRBJ2-2; 9 nucleotides line up with TRBD1. The CDR3 is 14 amino acids. The trim removed 9 bases at V and 5 bases at J, leaving 7 bases unmatched. Per the germline V gene, CDR1 is SNHLY and CDR2 is FYNNEI. The CDR3, as DNA: TGTGCCAGACAGGGGACAGGGCGGACCGGGGAGCTGTTTTTT. Protein sequence: CARQGTGRTGELFF.

This clonotype was picked up a small number of times. The chain has TRBV5-1 and TRBJ2-7; 12 bases are a match to TRBD1. Trimming at V came to 3 bases and at J to 6 bases, leaving 16 bases not matched to a gene. The CDR3 sequence is 18 residues long. Germline V gene data show CDR1 as SGHRS and CDR2 as YFSETQ. CDR3 in amino acids: CASSSPSGQGAHPAEQYF. DNA for the CDR3: TGCGCCAGCAGCTCGCCTTCGGGACAGGGGGCACATCCCGCCGAGCAGTACTTC.

This clonotype was seen ten or more times. The rearrangement uses TRBV29-1 and TRBJ2-7; D is possibly TRBD2 (6 bases). The CDR3 is made up of 15 amino acids. Looked up from germline, CDR1 is SQVTM and CDR2 is ANQGSEA. V dropped 6 bases and J dropped 0 bases, with 18 bases sitting between them. This CDR3 reads CSVRGTDLSSYEQYF. The CDR3 DNA sequence: TGCAGCGTCCGCGGGACGGACCTAAGCTCCTACGAGCAGTACTTC.

The rearrangement joins TRBV19 to TRBJ1-5; 7 positions match TRBD1. The trim removed 6 bases at V and 7 bases at J, leaving 12 bases unmatched. Germline CDR1 and CDR2: LNHDA and SQIVND (reference sequence). The CDR3 has 15 residues. CDR3: CASSTGTERGQPQHF. The CDR3 nucleotides read TGTGCCAGTAGCACCGGGACAGAGCGGGGACAGCCCCAGCATTTT.

Note on this clonotype: An end of the junction does not agree with germline; a read error may underlie this. This sequence joins TRBV7-9 and TRBJ2-3; 9 bases fit TRBD1. The CDR3 is made up of 15 amino acids. Germline lookup yields CDR1 SEHNR and CDR2 FQNEAQ (reference sequence). The chain's CDR3 is CASSLTGGFTDTQNF. In DNA, the CDR3 is TGTGCCAGCAGCTTAACAGGGGGCTTTACAGATACGCAGAATTTT.

J is TRBJ1-5 and V is TRBV20-1; D gene ambiguous. The CDR3 covers 13 residues. Germline CDR1 is DFQATT and CDR2 is SNEGSKA (reference sequence). Trimming removed 0 bases at V and 11 bases at J, with 14 bases between. The CDR3 reads CSAREFTVGTQHF. In nucleotides, the CDR3 is TGCAGTGCTAGAGAGTTTACAGTCGGGACCCAGCATTTT.

Worth noting for this clonotype: As the CDR3 is not closed by the conserved phenylalanine or tryptophan, this likely results from a read error. Because the CDR3's place on the DNA is in doubt, the DNA is left out and the CDR3 is given as listed by TCRdb. The rearrangement links TRBV7-2 to TRBJ1-6. The CDR3 length is 8 residues, termini included. Germline CDR1 reads SGHTA; CDR2 reads FQGNSA. CDR3 residues: CASSLTNY.

This clonotype was detected many times. CDR3 amino acids: CASSQSLDRSVGNTIYF. As DNA, the CDR3 is TGTGCCAGCAGCCAATCGCTGGACAGATCTGTTGGAAACACCATATATTTT. This rearrangement joins TRBV4-2 to TRBJ1-3, with D tentatively TRBD1 (6 bases). In germline, CDR1 is LGHNA, CDR2 YNFKEQ. CDR3 size: 17 residues. V was trimmed by 2 bases and J by 3 bases, leaving 17 bases between them.

This chain joins TRBV7-8 and TRBJ1-5; D unresolved. This CDR3 contains 15 residues. Germline assignment: CDR1 SGHVS and CDR2 FQNEAQ. Deletions cut 0 bases from V and 4 bases from J, with 10 bases between. CDR3 DNA sequence: TGTGCCAGCAGCTTAGCGTTTAGGGCGAATCAGCCCCAGCATTTT. This encodes CASSLAFRANQPQHF.

This clonotype was recorded only once. Compared with germline, one end of the junction differs, possibly owing to a read error. The rearrangement joins TRBV5-5 to TRBJ1-1, with D uncertain. Germline V CDR1 and CDR2: SGHKS, YYEKEE (reference sequence). CDR3 length: 14 amino acids. The CDR3 DNA reads TGTGCCAACAGCCAAGAGGGCCGGAACACTGAAGCTTTCTTT. Translation: CANSQEGRNTEAFF.

This clonotype has just a few counts. The CDR3 bases are TGTGCCAGCAGCCAAGGCCGGGAGAGAAATCAGCCCCAGCATTTT. Translated: CASSQGRERNQPQHF. The chain joins TRBV4-2 to TRBJ1-5; no reliable D call. V was trimmed by 1 base and J by 4 bases, leaving 11 bases between them. The CDR3 runs to 15 residues. Germline V gene lookup returns CDR1 LGHNA and CDR2 YNFKEQ.

This clonotype occurred a few times. The chain employs TRBV11-2 and TRBJ1-4; the D gene is possibly TRBD1 (5 bases). The CDR3 has 15 residues. Germline CDR1 and CDR2: SGHAT and FQNNGV. The ends were cut back, 5 bases at V and 5 bases at J, with 15 bases in the middle. This CDR3 reads CASSQSGRPNEKLFF. The CDR3 nucleotides read TGTGCCAGCAGCCAATCGGGACGGCCGAATGAAAAACTGTTTTTT.

This clonotype was seen ten or more times. J is TRBJ1-2 and V is TRBV19, with D perhaps matching TRBD1 (5 bases). The germline V and J ends were trimmed by 3 bases and 4 bases, with 24 bases remaining between them. Germline V gene lookup returns CDR1 LNHDA and CDR2 SQIVND (reference sequence). This CDR3 region has 18 residues. This chain's CDR3 is CASSIRQQDPARLYGYTF. CDR3 DNA sequence: TGTGCCAGTAGTATTCGACAACAGGACCCCGCACGCCTCTATGGCTACACCTTC. Using reference TRBV19 and TRBJ1-2 for the parts outside the CDR3, the full variable domain is DGGITQSPKYLFRKEGQNVTLSCEQNLNHDAMYWYRQDPGQGLRLIYYSQIVNDFQKGDIAEGYSVSREKKESFPLTVTSAQKNPTAFYLCASSIRQQDPARLYGYTFGSGTRLTVV.

The chain links TRBV9 to TRBJ1-6, with a tentative D call TRBD1 (5 bases). Germline-derived CDR1 and CDR2 are SGDLS and YYNGEE. The CDR3 has 15 residues. Trimming cost V 4 bases and J 7 bases, with 15 bases left between them. In DNA form, the CDR3 reads TGTGCCAGCAGCCCAAGTCCGGGACGGAATTCACCCCTCCACTTT. Protein product: CASSPSPGRNSPLHF. The complete variable domain, with remaining parts taken from reference TRBV9 and TRBJ1-6, reads DSGVTQTPKHLITATGQRVTLRCSPRSGDLSVYWYQQSLDQGLQFLIQYYNGEERAKGNILERFSAQQFPDLHSELNLSSLELGDSALYFCASSPSPGRNSPLHFGNGTRLTVT.

This clonotype has a count of ten or more. The rearrangement joins TRBV2 to TRBJ1-6; D ambiguous. The CDR3 length is 14 residues. Germline CDR1 and CDR2: SNHLY and FYNNEI. Trimming took 5 bases from V and 10 from J, leaving 15 bases between them. CDR3 residues: CASSSSGNWSPLHF. The CDR3 DNA reads as TGTGCCAGCAGTTCGTCTGGGAATTGGTCACCCCTCCACTTT.

This clonotype was counted between two and nine times. The V and J genes are TRBV6-5 and TRBJ1-1; D uncertain. CDR1 is MNHEY and CDR2 is SVGAGI in the germline V gene. Trimming left V 8 bases short and J 7 bases short, with 26 bases between. This CDR3 has 16 residues. CDR3 sequence reads: CASLRLAGGNSIEAFF. Here the CDR3 DNA reads TGTGCCAGCCTAAGATTAGCGGGAGGGAACAGCATTGAAGCTTTCTTT.

The chain couples TRBV29-1 to TRBJ2-7, with 8 bases fitting TRBD2. The length of the CDR3 is 11 residues. V gave up 8 bases and J gave up 4 bases; unmatched junction bases: 4. Germline V gives CDR1 SQVTM, CDR2 ANQGSEA. Here the CDR3 reads CSKRENYEQYF. Here the CDR3 DNA reads TGCAGCAAGCGGGAGAATTACGAGCAGTACTTC.